This T cell receptor (beta chain) originates from a study of blood T cell repertoires in COVID-19. The repertoire was sequenced with immunoSEQ multiplex PCR; TCRdb's copy has only in-frame clones and lacks some. This repertoire shows about 81,000 clones, about 89% found once; its top ten account for 9.5% to 15%. This clone appeared a few times. Germline V lookup: CDR1 MNHNY, CDR2 SVGAGI (reference sequence). This CDR3 has 11 residues. The V segment lost 10 bases and the J segment 7 bases; nucleotides outside the gene matches: 3. Source material: peripheral blood. The source of this sequence is a man in his 70s with active or convalescent COVID-19. The chain is built from TRBV6-6 and TRBJ1-2; 10 bases are shared with TRBD1. The DNA of the CDR3 is TGTGCCACCGGACAGGGGGTTGGCTACACCTTC. Residues: CATGQGVGYTF.